This entry lists 6 T cell receptor beta chains sequenced from one sample in a study of OX40 agonist ivuxolimab in advanced cancers. Libraries were prepared by immunoSEQ multiplex PCR; TCRdb keeps only in-frame clonotypes and omits some of them. The sample has some 69,000 clones, around 87% seen once; the top ten hold roughly a tenth. The sequencing used CD4+ or CD8+ T cells sorted from blood, collected in a trial of the OX40 agonist ivuxolimab. These receptors all come from an adult with an advanced solid tumor such as melanoma, head and neck, liver or kidney cancer.

This clone was counted a few times. The chain has TRBV9 and TRBJ2-1; 11 bases agree with TRBD2. CDR3 length equals 15 residues. Trimming removed 3 bases from V and 8 bases from J; junction bases left unmatched: 7. Looked up from germline, CDR1 is SGDLS and CDR2 is YYNGEE. The CDR3 region has the DNA TGTGCCAGCAGCGACACGACTAGCGGGAAGGATGAGCAGTTCTTC. As protein: CASSDTTSGKDEQFF.

This chain uses TRBV11-1 with TRBJ2-5, with a tentative D call TRBD2 (6 bases). This CDR3 is 13 amino acids long. Germline CDR1 is SGHAT and CDR2 is FQDESV (reference sequence). Trimming left V 4 bases short and J 5 bases short, with 11 bases between. CDR3 protein: CASSWEGRETQYF. CDR3 nucleotide sequence: TGTGCCAGCAGCTGGGAAGGGAGGGAGACCCAGTACTTC.

V gene TRBV1 combines with J gene TRBJ2-3; whether TRBD2, the table's D call, matches the DNA was not checked. TRBV1 is assigned pseudogene status. The CDR3 is 17 amino acids. CDR3 bases: TGCACCAGCAGCCAAGATCGGCGGGAGTGGATTACAGATACGCAGTATTTT. Translating it yields CTSSQDRREWITDTQYF.

This rearrangement joins TRBV5-1 to TRBJ2-1; D perhaps matches TRBD1 (5 bases). Per germline, CDR1 SGHRS and CDR2 YFSETQ. V dropped 0 bases and J dropped 3 bases, with 10 bases sitting between them. The CDR3 consists of 15 residues. The CDR3 loop is CASSLVGQGYNEQFF. CDR3 DNA: TGCGCCAGCAGCTTGGTAGGGCAGGGCTACAATGAGCAGTTCTTC.

This clone has a handful of counts. This chain joins TRBV18 and TRBJ2-1; D gene uncertain. V shed 5 bases and J shed 6 bases, with 11 bases lying between them. The CDR3 is 13 amino acids. From germline, CDR1 is KGHSH and CDR2 LQKENI. This chain's CDR3 is CASSVWSPNEQFF. The CDR3 coding sequence is TGTGCCAGCTCAGTCTGGTCGCCCAATGAGCAGTTCTTC.

This clone occurred once. The chain employs TRBV11-3 and TRBJ1-6; D gene uncertain. The V gene lost 6 bases and the J gene lost 0 bases, with 9 bases spanning the gap. This CDR3 has 15 amino acids. Germline lookup yields CDR1 SGHNT and CDR2 YENEEA. The CDR3 spells CASRRESSYNSPLHF. CDR3 in DNA: TGTGCCAGCAGGCGTGAGAGCTCCTATAATTCACCCCTCCACTTT.